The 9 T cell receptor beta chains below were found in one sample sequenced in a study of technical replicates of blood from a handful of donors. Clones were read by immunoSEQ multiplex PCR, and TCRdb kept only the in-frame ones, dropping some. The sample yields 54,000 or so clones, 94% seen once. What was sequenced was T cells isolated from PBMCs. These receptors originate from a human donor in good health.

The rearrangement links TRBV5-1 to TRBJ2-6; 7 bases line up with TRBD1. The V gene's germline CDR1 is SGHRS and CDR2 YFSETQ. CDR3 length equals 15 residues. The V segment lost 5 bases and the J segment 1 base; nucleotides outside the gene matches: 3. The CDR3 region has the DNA TGCGCCAGCAGACAACAGGGGTCTGGGGCCAACGTCCTGACTTTC. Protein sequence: CASRQQGSGANVLTF.

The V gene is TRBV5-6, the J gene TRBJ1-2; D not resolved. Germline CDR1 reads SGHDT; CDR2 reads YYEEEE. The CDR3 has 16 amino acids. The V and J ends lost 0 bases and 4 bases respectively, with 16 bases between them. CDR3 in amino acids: CASSLGTFYGGYGYTF. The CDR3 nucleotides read TGTGCCAGCAGCTTGGGGACCTTCTATGGAGGCTATGGCTACACCTTC.

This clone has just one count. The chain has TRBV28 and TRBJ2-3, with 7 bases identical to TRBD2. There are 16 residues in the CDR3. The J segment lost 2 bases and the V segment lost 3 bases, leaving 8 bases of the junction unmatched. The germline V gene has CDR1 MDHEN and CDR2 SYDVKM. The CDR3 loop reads CASSFGRFGATDTQYF. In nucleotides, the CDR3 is TGTGCCAGCAGTTTCGGGAGGTTCGGGGCCACAGATACGCAGTATTTT.

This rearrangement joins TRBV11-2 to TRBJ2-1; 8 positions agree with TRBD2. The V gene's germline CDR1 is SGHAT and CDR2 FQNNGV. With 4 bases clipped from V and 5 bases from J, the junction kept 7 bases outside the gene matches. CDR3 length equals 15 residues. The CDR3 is CASSSTRGGNNEQFF. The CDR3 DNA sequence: TGTGCCAGCAGCTCCACTCGGGGGGGGAACAATGAGCAGTTCTTC.

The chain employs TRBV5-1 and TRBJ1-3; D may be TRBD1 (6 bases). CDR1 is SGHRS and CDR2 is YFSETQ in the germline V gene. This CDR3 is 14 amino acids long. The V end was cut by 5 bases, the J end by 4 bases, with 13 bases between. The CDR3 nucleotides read TGCGCCAGCAGACTAACAGGGCTCGGAAACACCATATATTTT. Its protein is CASRLTGLGNTIYF.

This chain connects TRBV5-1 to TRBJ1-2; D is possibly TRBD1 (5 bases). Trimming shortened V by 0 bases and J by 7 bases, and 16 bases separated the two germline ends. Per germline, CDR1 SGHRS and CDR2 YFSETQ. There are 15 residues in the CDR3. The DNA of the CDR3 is TGCGCCAGCAGCTTGGGGAGGGGTTCAACGGGTGGCTACACCTTC. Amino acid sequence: CASSLGRGSTGGYTF.

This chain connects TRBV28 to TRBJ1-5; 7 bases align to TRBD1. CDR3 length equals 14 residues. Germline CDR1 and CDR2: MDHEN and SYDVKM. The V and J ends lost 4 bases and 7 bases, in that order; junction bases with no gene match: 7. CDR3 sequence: CASSSGQSYQPQHF. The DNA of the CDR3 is TGTGCCAGCAGTTCGGGACAGTCGTACCAGCCCCAGCATTTT.

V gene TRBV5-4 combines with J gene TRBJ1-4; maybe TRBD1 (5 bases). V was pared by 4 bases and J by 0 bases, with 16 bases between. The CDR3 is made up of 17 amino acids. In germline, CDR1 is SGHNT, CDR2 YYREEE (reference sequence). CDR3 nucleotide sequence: TGTGCCAGCAGCGCAAGGAGGGCAGGGTCAACTAATGAAAAACTGTTTTTT. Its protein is CASSARRAGSTNEKLFF. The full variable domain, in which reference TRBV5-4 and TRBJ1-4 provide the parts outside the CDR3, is ETGVTQSPTHLIKTRGQQVTLRCSSQSGHNTVSWYQQALGQGPQFIFQYYREEENGRGNFPPRFSGLQFPNYSSELNVNALELDDSALYLCASSARRAGSTNEKLFFGSGTQLSVL.

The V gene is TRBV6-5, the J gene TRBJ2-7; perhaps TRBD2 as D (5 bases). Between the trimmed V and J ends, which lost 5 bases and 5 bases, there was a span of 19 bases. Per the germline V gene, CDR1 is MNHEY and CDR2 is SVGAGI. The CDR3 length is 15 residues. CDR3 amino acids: CASSPSRLPGDEQYF. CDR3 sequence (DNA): TGTGCCAGCAGTCCGTCCCGGCTTCCCGGGGACGAGCAGTACTTC.